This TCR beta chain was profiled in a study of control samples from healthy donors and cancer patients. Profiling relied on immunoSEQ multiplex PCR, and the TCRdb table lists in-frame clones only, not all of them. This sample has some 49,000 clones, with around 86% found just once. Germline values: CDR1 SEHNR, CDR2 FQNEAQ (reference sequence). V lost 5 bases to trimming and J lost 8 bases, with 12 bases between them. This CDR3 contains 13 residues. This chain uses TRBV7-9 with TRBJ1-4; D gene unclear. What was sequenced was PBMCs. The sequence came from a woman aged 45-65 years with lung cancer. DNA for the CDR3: TGTGCCAGCAGCCCCCGGGAAGGAGAAAAACTGTTTTTT. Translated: CASSPREGEKLFF. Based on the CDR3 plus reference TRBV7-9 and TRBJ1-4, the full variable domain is DTGVSQNPRHKITKRGQNVTFRCDPISEHNRLYWYRQTLGQGPEFLTYFQNEAQLEKSRLLSDRFSAERPKGSFSTLEIQRTEQGDSAMYLCASSPREGEKLFFGSGTQLSVL.